The table lists the clone carrying this TCR beta chain with a few counts. The sequenced template was RNA, covering the TCR beta CDR3 region. An opening RT-PCR round employed HTBI primers and preceded a second-round multiplex PCR. TCRdb analysed the multiplex PCR reads with MiXCR anew, one entry per CDR3 protein. Of 450,000 or so distinct CDR3 sequences listed, about an eighth are singletons. Diagnostic conclusions were grounded in clinical symptoms, serum thyroxine, TRAb, thyroid ultrasound and orbital computed tomography. The PBMCs were taken from more than 8 ml of fresh peripheral blood. CDR1 is SGHRS and CDR2 is YFSETQ in the germline V gene. V lost 0 bases, J lost 6 bases, and 2 bases stayed unmatched. The CDR3 extends over 14 amino acids. The data derive from a study of Graves' ophthalmopathy and Graves' hyperthyroidism.

The rearrangement joins TRBV5-1 to TRBJ1-1; TRBD1 matches at 10 bases. The specimen sequenced was blood. The sequence was collected from a woman aged 25 to 39 with Graves' ophthalmopathy. The CDR3 coding sequence is TGCGCCAGCAGCTTGGGGACAGGGGGGCCTGAAGCTTTCTTT. This gives the protein CASSLGTGGPEAFF. The full variable domain, with the rest looked up from reference TRBV5-1 and TRBJ1-1, is KAGVTQTPRYLIKTRGQQVTLSCSPISGHRSVSWYQQTPGQGLQFLFEYFSETQRNKGNFPGRFSGRQFSNSRSEMNVSTLELGDSALYLCASSLGTGGPEAFFGQGTRLTVV.